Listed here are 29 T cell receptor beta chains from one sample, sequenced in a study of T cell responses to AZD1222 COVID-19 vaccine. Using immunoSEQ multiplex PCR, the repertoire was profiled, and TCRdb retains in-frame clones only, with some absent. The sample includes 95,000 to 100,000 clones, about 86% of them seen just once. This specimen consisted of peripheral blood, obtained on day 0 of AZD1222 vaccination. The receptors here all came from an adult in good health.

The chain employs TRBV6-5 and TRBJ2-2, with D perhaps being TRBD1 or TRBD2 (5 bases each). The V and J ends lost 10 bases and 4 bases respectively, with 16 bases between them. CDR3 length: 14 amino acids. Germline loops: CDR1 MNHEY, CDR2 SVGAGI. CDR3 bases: TGTGCCACCACGGGACGGGCGACCACCGGGGAGCTGTTTTTT. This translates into CATTGRATTGELFF.

The CDR3 region has the DNA TGTGCCAGCAGCCAGCCCACGGGGGTCCAGCATTTT. This encodes CASSQPTGVQHF. V is TRBV6-2 or TRBV6-3 and J is TRBJ1-5; D perhaps matches TRBD1 (5 bases). The CDR3 contains 12 residues. V gave up 6 bases and J gave up 12 bases, with 15 bases separating them. Germline V gene lookup returns CDR1 MNHEY and CDR2 SVGEGT.

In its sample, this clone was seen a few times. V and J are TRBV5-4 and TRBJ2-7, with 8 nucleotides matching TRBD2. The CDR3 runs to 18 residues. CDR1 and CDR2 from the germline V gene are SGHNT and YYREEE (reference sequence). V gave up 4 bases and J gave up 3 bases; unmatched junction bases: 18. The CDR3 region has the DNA TGTGCCAGCAGCCGAACCGGACTAGCCCTCCCTATGGACTACGAGCAGTACTTC. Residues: CASSRTGLALPMDYEQYF.

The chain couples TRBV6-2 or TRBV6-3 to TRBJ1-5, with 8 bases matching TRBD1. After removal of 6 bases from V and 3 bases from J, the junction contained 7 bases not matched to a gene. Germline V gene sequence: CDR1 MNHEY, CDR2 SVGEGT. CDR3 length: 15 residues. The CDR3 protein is CASSLGQGINQPQHF. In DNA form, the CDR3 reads TGTGCCAGCAGCCTCGGACAGGGAATCAATCAGCCCCAGCATTTT.

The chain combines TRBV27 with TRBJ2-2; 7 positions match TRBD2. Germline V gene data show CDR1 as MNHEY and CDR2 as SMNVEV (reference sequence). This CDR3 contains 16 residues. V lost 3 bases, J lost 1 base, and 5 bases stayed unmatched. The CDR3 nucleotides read TGTGCCAGCAGTTTGTTTACGGGAGGGAACACCGGGGAGCTGTTTTTT. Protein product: CASSLFTGGNTGELFF.

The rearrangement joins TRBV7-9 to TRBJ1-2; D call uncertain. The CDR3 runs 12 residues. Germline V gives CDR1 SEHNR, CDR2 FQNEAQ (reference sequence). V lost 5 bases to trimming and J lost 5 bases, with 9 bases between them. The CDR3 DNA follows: TGTGCCAGCAGCCCCGACACGTATGGCTACACCTTC. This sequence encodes CASSPDTYGYTF.

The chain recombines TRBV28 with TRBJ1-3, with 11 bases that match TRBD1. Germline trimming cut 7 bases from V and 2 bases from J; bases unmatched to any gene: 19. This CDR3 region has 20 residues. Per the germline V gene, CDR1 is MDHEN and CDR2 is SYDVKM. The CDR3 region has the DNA TGTGCCAGCAACGAATTCCGGGACAGGGGGGTACTCCGACCTGGAAACACCATATATTTT. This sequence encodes CASNEFRDRGVLRPGNTIYF.

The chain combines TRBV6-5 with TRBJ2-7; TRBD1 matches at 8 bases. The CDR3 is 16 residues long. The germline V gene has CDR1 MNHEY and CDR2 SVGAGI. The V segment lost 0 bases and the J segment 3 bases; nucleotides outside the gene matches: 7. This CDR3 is CASSYSRTGSHYEQYF. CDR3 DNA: TGTGCCAGCAGTTACTCGCGGACAGGGTCCCACTACGAGCAGTACTTC.

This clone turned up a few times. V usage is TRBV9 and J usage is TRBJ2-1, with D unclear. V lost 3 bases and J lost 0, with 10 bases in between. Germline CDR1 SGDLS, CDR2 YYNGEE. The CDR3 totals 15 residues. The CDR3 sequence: CASSGDHRSYNEQFF. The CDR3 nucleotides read TGTGCCAGCAGCGGAGACCACCGCTCCTACAATGAGCAGTTCTTC.

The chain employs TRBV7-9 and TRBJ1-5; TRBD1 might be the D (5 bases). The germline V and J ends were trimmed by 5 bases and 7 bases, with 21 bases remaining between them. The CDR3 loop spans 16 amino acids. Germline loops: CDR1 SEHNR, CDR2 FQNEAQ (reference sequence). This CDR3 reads CASSPGGEAGIQPQHF. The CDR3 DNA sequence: TGTGCCAGCAGCCCCGGGGGGGAGGCTGGCATCCAGCCCCAGCATTTT.

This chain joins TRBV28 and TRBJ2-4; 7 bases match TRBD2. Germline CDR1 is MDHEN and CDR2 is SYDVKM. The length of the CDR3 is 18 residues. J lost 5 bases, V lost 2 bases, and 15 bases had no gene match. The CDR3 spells CASSLAASEHGRQNIQYF. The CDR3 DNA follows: TGTGCCAGCAGTTTAGCTGCCAGCGAACACGGGAGGCAAAACATTCAGTACTTC.

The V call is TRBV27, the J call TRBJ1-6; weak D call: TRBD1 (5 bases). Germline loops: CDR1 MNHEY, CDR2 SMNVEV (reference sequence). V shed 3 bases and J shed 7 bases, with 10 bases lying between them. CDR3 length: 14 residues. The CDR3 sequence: CASSLGTPNSPLHF. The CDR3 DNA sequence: TGTGCCAGCAGTTTGGGGACCCCGAATTCACCCCTCCACTTT.

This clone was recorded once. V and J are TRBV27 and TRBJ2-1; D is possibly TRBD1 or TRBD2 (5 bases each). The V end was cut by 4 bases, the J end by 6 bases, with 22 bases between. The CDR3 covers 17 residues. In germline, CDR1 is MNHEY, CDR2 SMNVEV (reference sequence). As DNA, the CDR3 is TGTGCCAGCAGTTCGCCGGGGCAGCAAGGCGCCGGCAATGAGCAGTTCTTC. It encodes CASSSPGQQGAGNEQFF.

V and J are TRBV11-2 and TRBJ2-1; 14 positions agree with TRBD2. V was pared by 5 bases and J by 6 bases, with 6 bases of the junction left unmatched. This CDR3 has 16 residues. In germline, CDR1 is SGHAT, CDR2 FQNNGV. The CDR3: CASSRLAGGLGNEQFF. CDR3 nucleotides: TGTGCCAGCAGCCGACTAGCGGGAGGGCTGGGCAATGAGCAGTTCTTC.

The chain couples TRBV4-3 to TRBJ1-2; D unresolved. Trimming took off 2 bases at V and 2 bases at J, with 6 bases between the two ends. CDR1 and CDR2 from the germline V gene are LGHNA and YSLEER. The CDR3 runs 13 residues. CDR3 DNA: TGCGCCAGCAGCCAAAGCCAGAACTATGGCTACACCTTC. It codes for CASSQSQNYGYTF.

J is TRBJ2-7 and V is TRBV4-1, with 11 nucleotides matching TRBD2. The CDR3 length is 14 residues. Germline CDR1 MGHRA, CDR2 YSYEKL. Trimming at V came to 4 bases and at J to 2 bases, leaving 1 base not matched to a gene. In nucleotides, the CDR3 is TGCGCCAGCAGCCGGACTAGCGGGCCCTACGAGCAGTACTTC. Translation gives CASSRTSGPYEQYF.

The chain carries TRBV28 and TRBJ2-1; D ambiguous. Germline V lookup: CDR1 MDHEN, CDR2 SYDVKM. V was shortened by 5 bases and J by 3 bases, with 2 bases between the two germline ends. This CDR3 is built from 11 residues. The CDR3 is CASSGYNEQFF. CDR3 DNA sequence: TGTGCCAGCAGTGGCTACAATGAGCAGTTCTTC.

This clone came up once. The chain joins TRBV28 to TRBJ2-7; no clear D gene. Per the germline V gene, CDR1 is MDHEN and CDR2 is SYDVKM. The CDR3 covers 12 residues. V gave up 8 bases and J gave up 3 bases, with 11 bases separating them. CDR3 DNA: TGTGCCAGCTTCTCCGTCGACTACGAGCAGTACTTC. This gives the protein CASFSVDYEQYF.

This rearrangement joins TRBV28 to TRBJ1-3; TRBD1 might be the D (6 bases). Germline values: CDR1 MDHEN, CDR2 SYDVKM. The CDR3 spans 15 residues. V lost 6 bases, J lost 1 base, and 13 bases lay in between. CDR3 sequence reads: CASSRYRASGNTIYF. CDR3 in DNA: TGTGCCAGCAGCCGTTACAGGGCGTCTGGAAACACCATATATTTT.

The CDR3 DNA reads as TGTGCCAGCAGTTTAGCGACGGCGAACACCGGGGAGCTGTTTTTT. Residues: CASSLATANTGELFF. The V call is TRBV28, the J call TRBJ2-2; D is ambiguous. The CDR3 is 15 amino acids. Germline V gene sequence: CDR1 MDHEN, CDR2 SYDVKM. V lost 2 bases to trimming and J lost 0 bases, with 7 bases between them.

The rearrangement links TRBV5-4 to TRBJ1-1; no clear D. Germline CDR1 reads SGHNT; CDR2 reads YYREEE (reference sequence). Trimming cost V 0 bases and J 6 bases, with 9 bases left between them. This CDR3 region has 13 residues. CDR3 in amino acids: CASSLVGSPEAFF. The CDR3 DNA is TGTGCCAGCAGCTTGGTGGGCAGCCCTGAAGCTTTCTTT.

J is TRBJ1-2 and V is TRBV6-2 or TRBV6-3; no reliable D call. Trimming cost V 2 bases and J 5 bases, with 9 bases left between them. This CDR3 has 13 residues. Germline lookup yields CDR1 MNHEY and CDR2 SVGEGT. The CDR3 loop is CASSYVGIYGYTF. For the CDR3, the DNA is TGTGCCAGCAGTTACGTAGGGATTTATGGCTACACCTTC.

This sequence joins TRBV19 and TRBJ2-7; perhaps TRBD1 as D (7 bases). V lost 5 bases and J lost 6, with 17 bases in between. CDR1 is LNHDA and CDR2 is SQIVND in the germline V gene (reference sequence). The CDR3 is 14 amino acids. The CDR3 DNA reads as TGTGCCAGTAGTCAGGGGGGTGGGGTCCCCGAGCAGTACTTC. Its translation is CASSQGGGVPEQYF.

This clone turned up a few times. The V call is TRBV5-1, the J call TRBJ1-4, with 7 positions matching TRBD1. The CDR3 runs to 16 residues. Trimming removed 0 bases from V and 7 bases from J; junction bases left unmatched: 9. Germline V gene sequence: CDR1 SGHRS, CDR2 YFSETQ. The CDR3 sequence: CASSLDQGGRGEKLFF. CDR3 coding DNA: TGCGCCAGCAGCTTGGATCAGGGGGGCCGGGGTGAAAAACTGTTTTTT.

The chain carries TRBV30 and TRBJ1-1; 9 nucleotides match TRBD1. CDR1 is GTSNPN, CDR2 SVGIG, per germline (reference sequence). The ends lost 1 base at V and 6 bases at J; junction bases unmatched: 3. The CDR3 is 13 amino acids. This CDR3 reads CAWSEDRGAEAFF. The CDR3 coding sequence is TGTGCCTGGAGTGAGGACAGGGGTGCTGAAGCTTTCTTT.

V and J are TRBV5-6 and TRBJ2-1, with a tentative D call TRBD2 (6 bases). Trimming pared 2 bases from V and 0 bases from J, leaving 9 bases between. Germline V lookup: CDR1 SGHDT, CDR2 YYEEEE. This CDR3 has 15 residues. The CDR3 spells CASSFVGGSYNEQFF. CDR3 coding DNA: TGTGCCAGCAGCTTCGTGGGAGGCTCCTACAATGAGCAGTTCTTC.

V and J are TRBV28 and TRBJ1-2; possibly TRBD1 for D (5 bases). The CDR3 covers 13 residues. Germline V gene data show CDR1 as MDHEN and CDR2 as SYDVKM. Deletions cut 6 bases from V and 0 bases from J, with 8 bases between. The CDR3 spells CASRRDSNYGYTF. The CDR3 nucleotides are TGTGCCAGCAGACGGGACTCTAACTATGGCTACACCTTC.

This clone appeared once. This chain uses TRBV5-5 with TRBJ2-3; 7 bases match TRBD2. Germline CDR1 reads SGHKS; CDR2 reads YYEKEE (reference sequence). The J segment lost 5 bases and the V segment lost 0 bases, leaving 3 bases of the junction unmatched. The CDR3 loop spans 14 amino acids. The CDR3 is CASSLETSRDTQYF. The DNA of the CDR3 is TGTGCCAGCAGCTTGGAGACTAGCCGAGATACGCAGTATTTT.

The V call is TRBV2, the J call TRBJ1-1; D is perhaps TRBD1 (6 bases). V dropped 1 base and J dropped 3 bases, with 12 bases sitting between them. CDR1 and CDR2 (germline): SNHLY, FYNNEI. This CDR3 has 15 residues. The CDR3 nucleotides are TGTGCCAGCAGTGAAGAAAGGGGGGGGGACACTGAAGCTTTCTTT. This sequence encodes CASSEERGGDTEAFF.